This record concerns one T cell receptor beta chain sequence. Produced via immunoSEQ multiplex PCR; TCRdb's table is partial and in-frame only. The table has about 87,000 clones, 75% seen once. This sample is drawn from a study of blood T cell repertoires in COVID-19. The CDR3 loop spans 15 amino acids. V trimming: 3 bases; J trimming: 6 bases; junction bases outside the gene matches: 8. Germline V CDR1 and CDR2: LNHDA, SQIVND (reference sequence). The J gene is TRBJ2-1, the V gene TRBV19; TRBD2 matches 7 bases. What was sequenced was peripheral blood. This clonotype originated in a woman in her fifties or sixties with acute or convalescent COVID-19. CDR3 nucleotides: TGTGCCAGTAGTATGGGCCGACCGGGGGGCAATGAGCAGTTCTTC. Protein product: CASSMGRPGGNEQFF.